What follows is one TCR beta chain and its context. CDR1 is SGHKS, CDR2 YYEKEE, per germline (reference sequence). Losses at the gene ends were 7 bases for V and 4 bases for J; bases not matched to a gene: 10. This CDR3 has 14 amino acids. The data derive from a study of shared T cell receptors in the human thymus. Sequencing was performed with immunoSEQ multiplex PCR; in TCRdb, only in-frame clones are kept and a portion is missing. The sample shows hundreds of thousands of clones, 80% to 90% of them seen only once. This sample was shared with a second study, whose subject was human thymus T cells. That source reports: Thymus pieces cut out during corrective heart surgery were the tissue that was used. The related literature has documented a marked overlap of thymic repertoires among unrelated individuals.

This receptor was identified in a boy less than two years old with a congenital heart defect. The sample was thymocytes. The V and J genes are TRBV5-5 and TRBJ1-2, with 7 nucleotides matching TRBD1. For the CDR3, the DNA is TGTGCCAGCTCGTTAAGGGGGCGAAGCTATGGCTACACCTTC. It is translated as CASSLRGRSYGYTF.